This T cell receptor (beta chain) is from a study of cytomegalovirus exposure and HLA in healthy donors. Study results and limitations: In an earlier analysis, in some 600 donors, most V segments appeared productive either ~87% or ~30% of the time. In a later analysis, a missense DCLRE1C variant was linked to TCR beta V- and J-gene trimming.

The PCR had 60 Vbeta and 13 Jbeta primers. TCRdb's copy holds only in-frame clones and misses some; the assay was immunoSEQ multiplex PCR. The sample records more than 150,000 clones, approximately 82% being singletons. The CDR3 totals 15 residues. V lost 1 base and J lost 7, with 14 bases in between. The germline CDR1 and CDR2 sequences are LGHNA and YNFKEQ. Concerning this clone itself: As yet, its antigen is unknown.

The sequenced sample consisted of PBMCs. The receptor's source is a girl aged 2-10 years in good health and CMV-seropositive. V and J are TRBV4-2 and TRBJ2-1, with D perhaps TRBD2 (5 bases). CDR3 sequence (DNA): TGTGCCAGCAGCCAAGTGCGGACTCTCCAAAATGAGCAGTTCTTC. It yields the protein CASSQVRTLQNEQFF.